The 6 T cell receptor beta chains in this list originate from one sample, sequenced in a study of blood T cells in healthy people across ages. Through a sample-barcoded 5' primer and a J-beta primer mix, a second PCR was run for roughly 6 to 11 cycles. TCRdb re-called the 5' RACE reads with MiXCR, one entry per CDR3 protein. Found here are about 640,000 distinct CDR3 sequences, 58% of them singletons; the top ten hold over 30%. The sequencing sample was made of blood. All receptors come from a man aged 60 to 69 in good health.

This sequence joins TRBV12-3 or TRBV12-4 and TRBJ2-3; 8 bases fit TRBD1. The CDR3 has 14 amino acids. Germline trimming cut 5 bases from V and 4 bases from J; bases unmatched to any gene: 5. The CDR3 region has the DNA TGTGCCAGCAGTGACGGGACAGGAGCAGATACGCAGTATTTT. Amino acids: CASSDGTGADTQYF.

The sample holds a few counts of this clonotype. The chain links TRBV12-3 or TRBV12-4 to TRBJ2-5, with 9 bases aligning to TRBD1. J lost 2 bases, V lost 4 bases, and 5 bases had no gene match. The CDR3 is 15 amino acids. CDR3 bases: TGTGCCAGCAGTTCCCGGGACAGGGTTCAAGAGACCCAGTACTTC. Translated: CASSSRDRVQETQYF.

This clonotype was counted once. The chain employs TRBV20-1 and TRBJ1-2; TRBD1 matches at 11 bases. Germline V gene data show CDR1 as DFQATT and CDR2 as SNEGSKA (reference sequence). This CDR3 comprises 14 residues. J gave up 2 bases and V 6 bases, and 5 bases lay outside the gene matches. The CDR3 DNA reads as TGCAGTGCCATGGGACAGGGGGAAAACTATGGCTACACCTTC. Residues: CSAMGQGENYGYTF.

In its sample, this clonotype was seen a few times. J is TRBJ1-2 and V is TRBV6-5; no clear D. V gave up 0 bases and J gave up 5 bases, with 7 bases separating them. The germline CDR1 and CDR2 sequences are MNHEY and SVGAGI. This CDR3 region has 13 residues. CDR3 amino acids: CASSYSGGYGYTF. CDR3 bases: TGTGCCAGCAGTTACTCAGGAGGGTATGGCTACACCTTC.

The V call is TRBV29-1, the J call TRBJ2-5; D possibly corresponds to TRBD2 (6 bases). Germline loops: CDR1 SQVTM, CDR2 ANQGSEA. Trimming removed 7 bases at V and 11 bases at J, with 23 bases between. The CDR3 sequence is 13 residues long. Here the CDR3 reads CSAEGGARNEQYF. The CDR3 DNA is TGCAGCGCAGAAGGAGGGGCCCGCAATGAGCAGTACTTC.

This clonotype was recorded at least ten times. The genes are TRBV4-2 and TRBJ2-1; D is possibly TRBD1 (6 bases). With 1 base removed from V and 5 bases from J, the gap between germline ends came to 12 bases. This CDR3 is 15 amino acids long. The germline V gene has CDR1 LGHNA and CDR2 YNFKEQ. The CDR3 sequence is CASSQGASGDNEQFF. The CDR3 DNA is TGTGCCAGCAGCCAAGGGGCGTCAGGGGACAATGAGCAGTTCTTC.